The entry below gives a single T cell receptor beta chain sequence along with its context. The antigen remains undetermined. This sample was included in a study of a mutant IDH1 vaccine in newly diagnosed glioma. Study-level background: Receipt of radiotherapy, temozolomide, or both preceded the study, and most received both. Findings and limits, study-wide: Approximately 95% of patients showed vaccine-induced immune responses across multiple MHC alleles. Pseudoprogression seemed unrelated to changes in top peripheral T cell clonotypes.

Time point meaning: week 47, end of study. Vaccinated patients received 300 ug of mutant IDH1 20-mer peptide per dose, with topical imiquimod. Across weeks 1, 3, 5, 7, 11, 15, 19 and 23, patients received a vaccination each time, eight in all. CDR1 is LGHNA, CDR2 YSLEER, per germline. This CDR3 has 15 amino acids. Trimming removed 7 bases from V and 8 bases from J; junction bases left unmatched: 11. Profiling relied on immunoSEQ multiplex PCR, and the TCRdb table lists in-frame clones only, not all of them. In the table there are 40,000 or so clones, 82% of which are singletons. This chain links TRBV4-3 with TRBJ1-2; 12 bases agree with TRBD1. The clonotype was recovered from a young man with glioma. Some clones in this sample may be carry-over from other donors' samples. The sequences come from PBMCs, collected from a glioma patient whose treatment included an IDH1 peptide vaccine. CDR3 protein: CASNSPGQGAGGYTF. CDR3 sequence (DNA): TGCGCCAGCAACTCCCCGGGACAGGGGGCAGGGGGCTACACCTTC.